The 13 T cell receptor beta chains reported below all come from one sample, sequenced in a study of cytomegalovirus exposure and HLA in healthy donors listed by TCRdb under 2017. Library preparation used the immunoSEQ multiplex PCR assay. For the multiplex PCR, a mixture combining 60 forward primers for TCR Vbeta segments and 13 reverse primers for TCR Jbeta segments was used. TCRdb limited this immuneACCESS table to in-frame rearrangements with V and J called. A share of clones is missing; checked studies link under half to unresolved V genes, and the rest is unexplained. Here the sample has about 140,000 clones; around 77% occur a single time. About 0.97% of the sample belongs to the ten largest clones. Sequenced sample: PBMCs. Receptor source: a young man in good health and CMV-seronegative.

This rearrangement joins TRBV28 to TRBJ1-1; 11 nucleotides line up with TRBD1. Germline CDR1 is MDHEN and CDR2 is SYDVKM. This CDR3 comprises 13 residues. V lost 6 bases, J lost 4 bases, and 1 base stayed unmatched. The CDR3, as DNA: TGTGCCAGCAGGGGGACAGGGGGCACTGAAGCTTTCTTT. Translation gives CASRGTGGTEAFF.

This clone appeared a single time. V gene TRBV20-1 combines with J gene TRBJ1-4; D gene ambiguous. Trimming took 3 bases from V and 13 from J, leaving 12 bases between them. The CDR3 extends over 11 amino acids. Looked up from germline, CDR1 is DFQATT and CDR2 is SNEGSKA (reference sequence). The CDR3 loop reads CSARPLGGLFF. CDR3 DNA sequence: TGCAGTGCTAGGCCGCTGGGAGGACTGTTTTTT.

The gene calls are TRBV18 and TRBJ1-5, with D possibly being TRBD1 (5 bases). V lost 6 bases and J lost 0, with 12 bases in between. The length of the CDR3 is 15 residues. Germline assignment: CDR1 KGHSH and CDR2 LQKENI. The DNA for the CDR3 is TGTGCCAGCTCTCCAGGGCCGTATAGCAATCAGCCCCAGCATTTT. This codes for CASSPGPYSNQPQHF.

This clone came up once. The V and J genes are TRBV30 and TRBJ1-6; D may be TRBD1 (5 bases). Germline CDR1 is GTSNPN and CDR2 is SVGIG (reference sequence). Between the trimmed V and J ends, which lost 3 bases and 7 bases, there was a span of 16 bases. This CDR3 has 15 residues. The CDR3 DNA follows: TGTGCCTGGAGCGCGGGACTACGGGGAAATTCACCCCTCCACTTT. Its protein is CAWSAGLRGNSPLHF. The full variable domain, rest sourced from reference TRBV30 and TRBJ1-6, is SQTIHQWPATLVQPVGSPLSLECTVEGTSNPNLYWYRQAAGRGLQLLFYSVGIGQISSEVPQNLSASRPQDRQFILSSKKLLLSDSGFYLCAWSAGLRGNSPLHFGNGTRLTVT.

V gene TRBV5-3 combines with J gene TRBJ2-2, with D possibly matching TRBD1 (6 bases). TRBV5-3 is given ORF status, its function remaining uncertain. There are 14 residues in the CDR3. Between the trimmed V and J ends, which lost 0 bases and 7 bases, there was a span of 10 bases. CDR3 DNA sequence: TGTGCCAGAAGCTTGGCCCAGGGGATCGGGGAGCTGTTTTTT. Protein sequence: CARSLAQGIGELFF.

The chain uses TRBV2 and TRBJ1-2, with no clear D. CDR3 size: 8 residues. Germline CDR1 reads SNHLY; CDR2 reads FYNNEI. V was pared by 8 bases and J by 7 bases, with 2 bases between. The CDR3 protein is CASRGYTF. CDR3 coding DNA: TGTGCCAGCCGTGGCTACACCTTC.

V gene TRBV7-8 combines with J gene TRBJ2-7; TRBD2 aligns across 8 bases. The CDR3 totals 13 residues. The germline V gene encodes CDR1 SGHVS and CDR2 FQNEAQ. The ends lost 7 bases at V and 5 bases at J; junction bases unmatched: 7. The CDR3 region has the DNA TGTGCCAGCACCTCGGGGGGGGGCAACGAGCAGTACTTC. Amino acid sequence: CASTSGGGNEQYF.

This chain connects TRBV4-3 to TRBJ2-5; 8 nucleotides agree with TRBD1. The CDR3 length is 16 residues. Germline lookup yields CDR1 LGHNA and CDR2 YSLEER. Trimming took 1 base from V and 5 from J; bases not matched to a gene: 9. The CDR3 sequence: CASSQGRTGSLETQYF. The CDR3 nucleotides read TGCGCCAGCAGCCAAGGCCGGACAGGGAGTCTGGAGACCCAGTACTTC.

V gene TRBV11-1 combines with J gene TRBJ2-2; tentative D call: TRBD1 (5 bases). The CDR3 has 14 amino acids. Per the germline V gene, CDR1 is SGHAT and CDR2 is FQDESV (reference sequence). V lost 2 bases and J 6 bases, leaving 10 bases between the germline ends. In nucleotides, the CDR3 is TGTGCCAGCAGCTTAAGGACATCAGCCGGGGAGCTGTTTTTT. This translates into CASSLRTSAGELFF.

The chain uses TRBV19 and TRBJ2-7, with a tentative D call TRBD1 (5 bases). This CDR3 contains 14 residues. The V gene lost 4 bases and the J gene lost 8 bases, with 18 bases spanning the gap. Per germline, CDR1 LNHDA and CDR2 SQIVND (reference sequence). The CDR3, as DNA: TGTGCCAGTAGTAAAACGAGACAGTCTAATCAGCAGTACTTC. As protein: CASSKTRQSNQQYF.

Only a few counts were recorded for this clone. The CDR3 DNA is TGCGCCAGCAGCCAAGATCGGGCGGGGGGCCGTGGCGAGCAGTACTTC. It encodes CASSQDRAGGRGEQYF. The chain joins TRBV4-1 to TRBJ2-7, with TRBD2 identical over 8 bases. CDR3 length: 16 amino acids. CDR1 and CDR2 (germline): MGHRA, YSYEKL. V was clipped by 0 bases and J by 6 bases; unmatched bases: 10.

This clone has only a few counts. The V gene is TRBV7-9, the J gene TRBJ1-1; no clear D gene. The CDR3 runs 12 residues. Germline loops: CDR1 SEHNR, CDR2 FQNEAQ (reference sequence). V lost 2 bases and J 1 base, leaving 2 bases between the germline ends. This chain's CDR3 is CASSLQNTEAFF. CDR3 in DNA: TGTGCCAGCAGCTTACAGAACACTGAAGCTTTCTTT.

The count of this clone is one. The CDR3 region has the DNA TGTGCCAGCAGCTTGTATGTGGGACTAGCGGGGGGGCCTCCAGAAGATACGCAGTATTTT. Encoded protein: CASSLYVGLAGGPPEDTQYF. The chain has TRBV5-4 and TRBJ2-3; 16 bases line up with TRBD2. The CDR3 spans 20 residues. J lost 5 bases, V lost 1 base, and 13 bases had no gene match. Germline CDR1 SGHNT, CDR2 YYREEE (reference sequence).